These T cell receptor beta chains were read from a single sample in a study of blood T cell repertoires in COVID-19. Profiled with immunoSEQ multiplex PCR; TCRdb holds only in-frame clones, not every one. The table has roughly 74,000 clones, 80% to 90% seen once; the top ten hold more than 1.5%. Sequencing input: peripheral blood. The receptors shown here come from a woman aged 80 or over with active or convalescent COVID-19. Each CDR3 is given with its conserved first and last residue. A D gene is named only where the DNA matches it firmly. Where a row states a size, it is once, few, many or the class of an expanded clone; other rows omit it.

CATRAQGETQYF | TGTGCCACCCGAGCACAGGGAGAGACCCAGTACTTC | TRBJ2-5 | . | 12 | . | TRBV24-1
CASSLRQFIGVETQYF | TGTGCCAGCAGCTTACGACAGTTCATTGGTGTAGAGACCCAGTACTTC | TRBJ2-5 | . | 16 | medium-sized | TRBV5-4
CASSALPYTEAFF | TGTGCCAGCAGCGCCCTACCGTACACTGAAGCTTTCTTT | TRBJ1-1 | . | 13 | . | TRBV11-3
CASSSRTGLNTEAFF | TGTGCCAGCAGCTCAAGGACAGGGTTGAACACTGAAGCTTTCTTT | TRBJ1-1 | TRBD1 | 15 | once | TRBV11-3
CASSQDQGVYSPLHF | TGTGCCAGCAGCCAAGATCAGGGGGTGTATTCACCCCTCCACTTT | TRBJ1-6 | TRBD1 | 15 | once | TRBV14
CASSSQLAGALNEQFF | TGCGCCAGCAGCTCGCAATTAGCGGGGGCTTTGAATGAGCAGTTCTTC | TRBJ2-1 | TRBD2 | 16 | . | TRBV5-1
CASSYGMGQNYGYTF | TGTGCCAGCAGTTACGGTATGGGGCAGAACTATGGCTACACCTTC | TRBJ1-2 | . | 15 | . | TRBV6-2/TRBV6-3
CARPYGGWDQPQHF | TGTGCCAGACCGTATGGGGGCTGGGATCAGCCCCAGCATTTT | TRBJ1-5 | . | 14 | . | TRBV25-1
CASSEQGDPFETQYF | TGTGCCAGCAGTGAGCAGGGGGATCCGTTCGAGACCCAGTACTTC | TRBJ2-5 | TRBD1 | 15 | . | TRBV6-6
CASSSTGSLSGNTIYF | TGCGCCAGCAGCTCTACAGGCTCACTCTCTGGAAACACCATATATTTT | TRBJ1-3 | . | 16 | few | TRBV5-1
CASSSPQTSRETRYF | TGTGCCAGCAGCTCCCCCCAGACTAGCCGAGAGACCCGGTACTTC | TRBJ2-5 | TRBD2 | 15 | . | TRBV7-2
CASSFAHFPTQYF | TGTGCCAGCAGCTTCGCACATTTTCCGACCCAGTACTTC | TRBJ2-5 | . | 13 | . | TRBV11-3
CASSIDGQRNSPLHF | TGTGCCAGTAGTATAGATGGCCAGCGCAATTCACCCCTCCACTTT | TRBJ1-6 | . | 15 | . | TRBV19
CASSLRTGNEKLFF | TGTGCCAGCAGCCTCAGGACAGGGAATGAAAAACTGTTTTTT | TRBJ1-4 | TRBD1 | 14 | . | TRBV11-3
CASSSYNQPQHF | TGTGCCAGCAGCTCTTACAATCAGCCCCAGCATTTT | TRBJ1-5 | . | 12 | . | TRBV7-2
CASSYSDSFRGNTIYF | TGTGCCAGCAGTTACTCGGACAGTTTTAGGGGAAACACCATATATTTT | TRBJ1-3 | . | 16 | . | TRBV6-5
CASSQVSGETDTQYF | TGTGCCAGCAGCCAGGTTAGCGGGGAGACAGATACGCAGTATTTT | TRBJ2-3 | TRBD2 | 15 | once | TRBV6-5
CASSLAGGNSYNEQFF | TGTGCCAGCAGCTTAGCCGGCGGTAACTCCTACAATGAGCAGTTCTTC | TRBJ2-1 | . | 16 | . | TRBV7-6
CASSLSSSYEQYF | TGTGCTAGCAGCTTGTCTAGTTCCTACGAGCAGTACTTC | TRBJ2-7 | . | 13 | . | TRBV7-7
CASSLTANGYTF | TGTGCCAGCAGTCTGACAGCAAATGGCTACACCTTC | TRBJ1-2 | . | 12 | . | TRBV6-2/TRBV6-3
CASSALAGGRSSTDTQYF | TGTGCCAGCAGTGCCCTAGCGGGGGGGAGGTCCAGCACAGATACGCAGTATTTT | TRBJ2-3 | TRBD2 | 18 | . | TRBV9
CASSPQGFEQYF | TGTGCCAGCAGCCCACAGGGTTTCGAGCAGTACTTC | TRBJ2-7 | . | 12 | few | TRBV7-9
CASSTRQGTGELFF | TGTGCCAGCAGCACTAGACAGGGAACCGGGGAGCTGTTTTTT | TRBJ2-2 | TRBD1 | 14 | . | TRBV7-2
CATGSTGELFF | TGTGCCACTGGGAGTACCGGGGAGCTGTTTTTT | TRBJ2-2 | . | 11 | . | TRBV12-3/TRBV12-4
CASSQQGLSTEAFF | TGTGCCAGCAGCCAACAGGGGTTGAGCACTGAAGCTTTCTTT | TRBJ1-1 | TRBD1 | 14 | . | TRBV5-5
CSASNPISNQPQHF | TGCAGTGCTAGTAACCCTATTAGCAATCAGCCCCAGCATTTT | TRBJ1-5 | . | 14 | . | TRBV20-1
CASSSRPGQEVTGELFF | TGTGCCAGCAGCTCAAGACCGGGACAGGAAGTCACCGGGGAGCTGTTTTTT | TRBJ2-2 | TRBD1 | 17 | once | TRBV7-9
CASSTRPNSPLHF | TGTGCCAGCTCCACCAGGCCTAATTCACCCCTCCACTTT | TRBJ1-6 | . | 13 | . | TRBV2
CASSIARSNTGELFF | TGTGCCAGCAGCATAGCGAGATCGAACACCGGGGAGCTGTTTTTT | TRBJ2-2 | . | 15 | . | TRBV7-2
CASSLDLFYGYTF | TGCGCCAGCAGCTTGGATCTGTTCTATGGCTACACCTTC | TRBJ1-2 | . | 13 | . | TRBV5-1
CASSRDTPGPQHF | TGTGCCAGCAGCAGGGACACCCCAGGGCCCCAGCATTTT | TRBJ1-5 | . | 13 | . | TRBV7-2
CAIGQTSSYEQYF | TGTGCCATCGGACAGACAAGCTCCTACGAGCAGTACTTC | TRBJ2-7 | . | 13 | . | TRBV10-3
CARGQGLSKQPQHF | TGTGCCAGGGGACAGGGGCTTAGCAAGCAGCCCCAGCATTTT | TRBJ1-5 | TRBD1 | 14 | . | TRBV6-4
CASSLQHRNSNQPQHF | TGCGCCAGCAGCCTCCAACACAGAAATAGCAATCAGCCCCAGCATTTT | TRBJ1-5 | . | 16 | . | TRBV4-3
CASRPDGRSNYGYTF | TGTGCCAGTAGGCCAGATGGGAGGTCTAACTATGGCTACACCTTC | TRBJ1-2 | . | 15 | . | TRBV19
CASSPSGGETQYF | TGTGCCAGCTCACCTTCGGGGGGGGAGACCCAGTACTTC | TRBJ2-5 | TRBD2 | 13 | . | TRBV18
CASSPGTGGNTIYF | TGCGCCAGCAGCCCAGGGACAGGGGGAAACACCATATATTTT | TRBJ1-3 | TRBD1 | 14 | . | TRBV5-1
CASSSPSLAKNIQYF | TGTGCCAGCAGTTCCCCCAGTCTGGCCAAAAACATTCAGTACTTC | TRBJ2-4 | . | 15 | . | TRBV27
CASKTTGLSNQPQHF | TGTGCCAGTAAAACCACAGGGTTGAGCAATCAGCCCCAGCATTTT | TRBJ1-5 | . | 15 | . | TRBV19
CASSLGTGGYGYTF | TGCGCCAGCAGCCTTGGGACAGGGGGCTATGGCTACACCTTC | TRBJ1-2 | TRBD1 | 14 | . | TRBV5-1
CASDVREANEQFF | TGTGCCAGCGACGTCCGGGAAGCCAATGAGCAGTTCTTC | TRBJ2-1 | . | 13 | . | TRBV5-4
CASSQLAGAQYF | TGTGCCAGCAGCCAATTGGCAGGTGCCCAGTACTTC | TRBJ2-5 | . | 12 | . | TRBV11-2
CASSLMDSDTGYTF | TGTGCCAGCAGCTTAATGGACAGTGACACGGGCTACACCTTC | TRBJ1-2 | . | 14 | . | TRBV7-9
CASSGTSPETQYF | TGTGCCAGCAGTGGGACTAGTCCAGAGACCCAGTACTTC | TRBJ2-5 | TRBD2 | 13 | . | TRBV12-3/TRBV12-4
CASRYRGDSSPLHF | TGTGCCAGCAGATACAGGGGGGACAGTTCACCCCTCCACTTT | TRBJ1-6 | TRBD1 | 14 | . | TRBV6-2/TRBV6-3
CASTIGNYGYTF | TGTGCCAGTACCATCGGGAACTATGGCTACACCTTC | TRBJ1-2 | . | 12 | . | TRBV19
CASSQGRTGVKAFF | TGTGCCAGCAGCCAAGGGAGGACAGGGGTGAAAGCTTTCTTT | TRBJ1-1 | TRBD1 | 14 | . | TRBV3-1/TRBV3-2
CASSSDRFGTGELFF | TGTGCCAGCAGCTCCGACAGATTTGGCACCGGGGAGCTGTTTTTT | TRBJ2-2 | . | 15 | . | TRBV6-2/TRBV6-3
CASSVEFGQGNKGYGYTF | TGTGCCAGCAGCGTAGAGTTCGGACAGGGAAATAAAGGCTATGGCTACACCTTC | TRBJ1-2 | TRBD1 | 18 | . | TRBV9
CASSPGTSGRRDTQYF | TGTGCCAGTAGCCCGGGGACTAGCGGGAGGAGAGATACGCAGTATTTT | TRBJ2-3 | TRBD2 | 16 | . | TRBV19
CASSLSHSGSLDTQYF | TGTGCCAGCAGCCTTTCTCATAGCGGGAGCCTCGATACGCAGTATTTT | TRBJ2-3 | TRBD2 | 16 | . | TRBV7-2
CASSFLVEAENYGYTF | TGTGCCAGCAGCTTTCTGGTTGAGGCAGAAAACTATGGCTACACCTTC | TRBJ1-2 | . | 16 | . | TRBV12-1
CASRLTTATNYGYTF | TGTGCCAGCAGATTAACGACAGCCACTAACTATGGCTACACCTTC | TRBJ1-2 | . | 15 | . | TRBV6-4
CASSRGGPGETQYF | TGCGCCAGCAGTCGCGGGGGGCCGGGGGAGACCCAGTACTTC | TRBJ2-5 | TRBD2 | 14 | . | TRBV5-1
CASSERGTPVSNEKLFF | TGTGCCAGCAGTGAAAGGGGGACACCTGTTTCTAATGAAAAACTGTTTTTT | TRBJ1-4 | . | 17 | . | TRBV2